This T cell receptor beta chain was observed in a study of cytomegalovirus exposure and HLA in healthy donors. In the case of this clone: Its antigen remains unidentified.

With 3 bases clipped from V and 4 bases from J, the junction kept 4 bases outside the gene matches. The CDR3 loop spans 14 amino acids. From germline, CDR1 is MNHEY and CDR2 SMNVEV (reference sequence). PCR employed 60 Vbeta and 13 Jbeta primers. Method: immunoSEQ multiplex PCR; TCRdb's copy keeps in-frame clones and lacks some. The sample yields 100,000 to 150,000 clones, 60% to 85% seen once. Findings and caveats of the study: Further analysis was carried out later, and it showed several of the most significant clusters appearing linked to common viral pathogens. Specificity for CMV antigens was confirmed in vitro for a few of the CMV-associated chains.

The sample was PBMCs. The sequence was collected from a woman aged 40 to 55 in good health and CMV-seronegative. The genes are TRBV27 and TRBJ2-3; 7 bases are shared with TRBD2. CDR3 sequence (DNA): TGTGCCAGCAGTTTGGGGGGGGGACCAGATACGCAGTATTTT. Translation gives CASSLGGGPDTQYF.